Included here is one T cell receptor beta chain sequence, with context. Its antigen is not known. Germline V gene data show CDR1 as SEHNR and CDR2 as FQNEAQ (reference sequence). This CDR3 is 13 amino acids long. The V gene lost 4 bases and the J gene lost 4 bases, with 10 bases spanning the gap. The entry originates in a study of T cell responses to AZD1222 COVID-19 vaccine. General study points: Donors were chiefly white British, with a greater number of females, and clonal diversity was perhaps underestimated.

Assay used: immunoSEQ multiplex PCR; TCRdb lists only in-frame clones, some missing. The profile shows 35,000 to 55,000 clones, about 80% of them singletons. The chain combines TRBV7-9 with TRBJ1-2; no firm D call. This receptor was obtained from an adult who received the MenACWY meningococcal vaccine as a control. The source was peripheral blood, collected 28 days after the second dose of the MenACWY control vaccine. The CDR3 region has the DNA TGTGCCAGCAGCTCGAGAGGCTCCTATGGCTACACCTTC. Protein product: CASSSRGSYGYTF.